Listed here are 25 T cell receptor beta chains from one sample, sequenced in a study of cytomegalovirus exposure and HLA in healthy donors. In the PCR, 60 Vbeta and 13 Jbeta primers were used. Clones were read by immunoSEQ multiplex PCR, and TCRdb kept only the in-frame ones, dropping some. The sample shows some 120,000 clones, 65% to 80% of them seen only once. The sequenced sample consisted of PBMCs. All receptors derive from a man aged 40-55 years in good health and CMV-seropositive.

V is TRBV7-9 and J is TRBJ1-1; possibly TRBD1 for D (5 bases). Germline lookup yields CDR1 SEHNR and CDR2 FQNEAQ (reference sequence). The CDR3 is made up of 16 amino acids. The germline V and J ends were trimmed by 5 bases and 4 bases, with 20 bases remaining between them. CDR3 sequence: CASSPDGGEGTTEAFF. The CDR3 region has the DNA TGTGCCAGCAGCCCTGACGGGGGGGAAGGGACCACTGAAGCTTTCTTT. Variable domain in full (rest from reference TRBV7-9 and TRBJ1-1): DTGVSQNPRHKITKRGQNVTFRCDPISEHNRLYWYRQTLGQGPEFLTYFQNEAQLEKSRLLSDRFSAERPKGSFSTLEIQRTEQGDSAMYLCASSPDGGEGTTEAFFGQGTRLTVV.

V usage is TRBV6-1 and J usage is TRBJ1-6; 7 bases line up with TRBD1. CDR3 size: 15 residues. Trimming at V came to 0 bases and at J to 8 bases, leaving 4 bases not matched to a gene. The germline V gene encodes CDR1 MNHNS and CDR2 SASEGT. CDR3 sequence (DNA): TGTGCCAGCAGTGAAGCATCAGGGGGTTATTCACCCCTCCACTTT. Residues: CASSEASGGYSPLHF.

The V call is TRBV5-1, the J call TRBJ1-1; no firm D call. The CDR3 covers 13 residues. CDR1 SGHRS and CDR2 YFSETQ come from the germline V gene. With 2 bases removed from V and 1 base from J, the gap between germline ends came to 6 bases. The CDR3 spells CASSFGGNTEAFF. The CDR3 nucleotides are TGCGCCAGCAGCTTTGGCGGGAACACTGAAGCTTTCTTT.

The DNA of the CDR3 is TGCGCCAGCAGTGGTAGGACTAGCGGGGGGCCCGGGTCCGAGCAGTACTTC. It specifies CASSGRTSGGPGSEQYF. V is TRBV10-2 and J is TRBJ2-7; 14 bases map to TRBD2. Germline CDR1 WSHSY, CDR2 SAAADI. The CDR3 is made up of 17 amino acids. V lost 4 bases and J lost 6; bases outside the gene matches: 11.

The chain links TRBV7-2 to TRBJ2-5, with 7 bases that match TRBD1. Looked up from germline, CDR1 is SGHTA and CDR2 is FQGNSA. V lost 4 bases, J lost 0 bases, and 2 bases stayed unmatched. CDR3 length: 14 amino acids. The CDR3 loop reads CASSSTGYQETQYF. The CDR3 nucleotides read TGTGCCAGCAGCTCGACAGGGTACCAAGAGACCCAGTACTTC.

The genes are TRBV21-1 and TRBJ1-6; the table's D call, TRBD1, has no DNA check behind it. TRBV21-1 constitutes a pseudogene. The CDR3 has 16 amino acids. The DNA of the CDR3 is TGTGCCAGCAGCAAAGCTCAGGGGAGCGTTAATTCACCCCTCCACTTT. This encodes CASSKAQGSVNSPLHF.

The CDR3 DNA sequence: TGTGCCAGCAGCAAACAGGGATATGGCTACACCTTC. Translated, it gives CASSKQGYGYTF. The chain combines TRBV13 with TRBJ1-2; D perhaps matches TRBD1 (6 bases). This CDR3 contains 12 residues. Germline V CDR1 and CDR2: PRHDT, FYEKMQ (reference sequence). Trimming left V 5 bases short and J 5 bases short, with 9 bases between.

The chain uses TRBV23-1 and TRBJ2-7; perhaps TRBD2 as D (5 bases). TRBV23-1 is noted as an ORF with a role that remains uncertain. Trimming took off 2 bases at V and 6 bases at J, with 20 bases between the two ends. CDR3 length equals 16 residues. The CDR3 sequence is CASSQPRGSGWREQYF. The CDR3 DNA reads TGCGCCAGCAGTCAACCCCGAGGTTCGGGGTGGCGCGAGCAGTACTTC.

The chain uses TRBV28 and TRBJ2-7; TRBD2 agrees at 7 bases. There are 12 residues in the CDR3. Germline V gene lookup returns CDR1 MDHEN and CDR2 SYDVKM. Trimming cost V 8 bases and J 2 bases; bases outside gene matches: 3. The DNA for the CDR3 is TGTGCCAGCCGGGACTACCCCTACGAGCAGTACTTC. Residues: CASRDYPYEQYF. The variable domain in full, with the rest retrieved from reference TRBV28 and TRBJ2-7, is DVKVTQSSRYLVKRTGEKVFLECVQDMDHENMFWYRQDPGLGLRLIYFSYDVKMKEKGDIPEGYSVSREKKERFSLILESASTNQTSMYLCASRDYPYEQYFGPGTRLTVT.

In its sample, this clone was seen a few times. This chain connects TRBV5-1 to TRBJ2-5, with 9 bases matching TRBD2. This CDR3 has 16 amino acids. The germline gives CDR1 SGHRS, CDR2 YFSETQ. The trim removed 6 bases at V and 2 bases at J, leaving 11 bases unmatched. CDR3 coding DNA: TGCGCCAGCACCCCCGGCTCGCGGGGGGGACAAGAGACCCAGTACTTC. This gives the protein CASTPGSRGGQETQYF. Filled out from reference TRBV5-1 and TRBJ2-5, the complete variable domain reads KAGVTQTPRYLIKTRGQQVTLSCSPISGHRSVSWYQQTPGQGLQFLFEYFSETQRNKGNFPGRFSGRQFSNSRSEMNVSTLELGDSALYLCASTPGSRGGQETQYFGPGTRLLVL.

Regarding this clone: The junction departs from germline at one end; a sequencing error may be responsible. The chain couples TRBV7-9 to TRBJ1-2; 9 bases fit TRBD1. This CDR3 region has 16 residues. CDR1 is SEHNR, CDR2 FQNEAQ, per germline (reference sequence). The CDR3 region is CSSSHTAGQGSYGYTF. The CDR3 region has the DNA TGTTCCAGCAGTCACACCGCGGGACAGGGCTCCTATGGCTACACCTTC.

The chain carries TRBV19 and TRBJ1-5; TRBD1 matches at 7 bases. Trimming at V came to 5 bases and at J to 0 bases, leaving 13 bases not matched to a gene. The germline gives CDR1 LNHDA, CDR2 SQIVND (reference sequence). The CDR3 covers 18 residues. CDR3 region: CASSLTGTDVYSNQPQHF. Here the CDR3 DNA reads TGTGCCAGTAGTCTAACCGGGACAGATGTTTATAGCAATCAGCCCCAGCATTTT.

The chain is built from TRBV4-1 and TRBJ2-1, with a weak D call TRBD2 (6 bases). V was trimmed by 3 bases and J by 10 bases, leaving 19 bases between them. Per germline, CDR1 MGHRA and CDR2 YSYEKL. The CDR3 runs to 15 residues. The CDR3 nucleotides are TGCGCCAGCAGCCATGCCGACTGGGGGGAGGAGGAGCAGTTCTTC. Protein product: CASSHADWGEEEQFF.

In DNA form, the CDR3 reads TGTGCCAGCCTGGGGAGGGTCTCTGGAAACACCATATATTTT. It translates to CASLGRVSGNTIYF. The V gene is TRBV2, the J gene TRBJ1-3; D gene ambiguous. Germline V gives CDR1 SNHLY, CDR2 FYNNEI. There are 14 residues in the CDR3. Trimming pared 8 bases from V and 0 bases from J, leaving 11 bases between.

The genes are TRBV29-1 and TRBJ2-1, with D perhaps TRBD1 (6 bases). V lost 7 bases to trimming and J lost 7 bases, with 11 bases between them. CDR1 and CDR2 from the germline V gene are SQVTM and ANQGSEA. The CDR3 sequence is 11 residues long. The DNA of the CDR3 is TGCAGCGCCCTGGACAGAAATGAGCAGTTCTTC. Protein: CSALDRNEQFF.

The rearrangement joins TRBV7-3 to TRBJ2-3; D is possibly TRBD2 (6 bases). In germline, CDR1 is SGHTA, CDR2 FQGTGA. The CDR3 has 16 residues. Trimming stripped 1 base from V and 2 bases from J, with 13 bases between. Written as DNA, the CDR3 is TGTGCCAGCAGCTTAATGGGCGGGGCAACCACAGATACGCAGTATTTT. Translating gives CASSLMGGATTDTQYF.

A few counts support this clone. The gene calls are TRBV7-8 and TRBJ2-1; possible D gene TRBD2, 7 bases. The CDR3 has 15 residues. The ends were cut back, 5 bases at V and 2 bases at J, with 13 bases in the middle. The V gene's germline CDR1 is SGHVS and CDR2 FQNEAQ. The CDR3: CASSPPGGAYNEQFF. The CDR3 nucleotides are TGTGCCAGCAGCCCCCCGGGGGGCGCCTACAATGAGCAGTTCTTC.

The chain combines TRBV4-1 with TRBJ2-4; no clear D gene. The CDR3 sequence is 15 residues long. V dropped 1 base and J dropped 0 bases, with 7 bases sitting between them. Germline V gene data show CDR1 as MGHRA and CDR2 as YSYEKL. CDR3 nucleotide sequence: TGCGCCAGCAGCCAAGGAGTCCTAGCCAAAAACATTCAGTACTTC. Amino acid sequence: CASSQGVLAKNIQYF.

The genes are TRBV11-1 and TRBJ2-7, with 7 bases lining up with TRBD1. Looked up from germline, CDR1 is SGHAT and CDR2 is FQDESV (reference sequence). This CDR3 is 15 amino acids long. V dropped 1 base and J dropped 3; count of bases not matched to a gene: 6. CDR3 in amino acids: CASSLGQGDRYEQYF. CDR3 coding DNA: TGTGCCAGCAGCTTAGGCCAGGGGGATCGCTACGAGCAGTACTTC. Full variable domain (remainder filled in from reference TRBV11-1 and TRBJ2-7): EAEVAQSPRYKITEKSQAVAFWCDPISGHATLYWYRQILGQGPELLVQFQDESVVDDSQLPKDRFSAERLKGVDSTLKIQPAELGDSAMYLCASSLGQGDRYEQYFGPGTRLTVT.

The chain has TRBV7-8 and TRBJ2-3; 12 bases align to TRBD2. J gave up 6 bases and V 4 bases, and 2 bases lay outside the gene matches. Germline V gene lookup returns CDR1 SGHVS and CDR2 FQNEAQ. The CDR3 is made up of 14 amino acids. CDR3 in amino acids: CASSWTSGVDTQYF. CDR3 nucleotide sequence: TGTGCCAGCAGCTGGACTAGCGGGGTGGATACGCAGTATTTT.

The chain joins TRBV28 to TRBJ2-3; TRBD1 matches 7 bases. From germline, CDR1 is MDHEN and CDR2 SYDVKM. The CDR3 length is 13 residues. Trimming cost V 2 bases and J 5 bases; bases outside gene matches: 1. The CDR3 bases are TGTGCCAGCAGTTTAAGGGGGCAAGATACGCAGTATTTT. This translates into CASSLRGQDTQYF.

This CDR3 reads CARSFGSMNTEAFF. CDR3 DNA sequence: TGTGCCAGAAGCTTCGGGTCAATGAACACTGAAGCTTTCTTT. This chain links TRBV5-3 with TRBJ1-1; no clear D gene. TRBV5-3 qualifies as an ORF whose function is uncertain. This CDR3 region has 14 residues. V was shortened by 2 bases and J by 0 bases, with 8 bases between the two germline ends.

The chain employs TRBV6-5 and TRBJ1-5, with 8 nucleotides matching TRBD1. V lost 4 bases and J lost 6; bases outside the gene matches: 11. Germline-derived CDR1 and CDR2 are MNHEY and SVGAGI. This CDR3 is 16 amino acids long. The chain's CDR3 is CASSSLGAGGSQPQHF. In DNA, the CDR3 is TGTGCCAGCAGTTCCCTTGGGGCAGGGGGCAGTCAGCCCCAGCATTTT.

V and J are TRBV14 and TRBJ1-2, with 7 positions matching TRBD1. The CDR3 length is 13 residues. Germline CDR1 reads SGHDN; CDR2 reads FVKESK. The V gene end was trimmed by 1 base and the J gene end by 7 bases; junction bases not matched to a gene: 3. The CDR3: CASSQGRGAGYTF. As DNA, the CDR3 is TGTGCCAGCAGCCAAGGCAGGGGGGCTGGCTACACCTTC. Variable domain in full (rest from reference TRBV14 and TRBJ1-2): EAGVTQFPSHSVIEKGQTVTLRCDPISGHDNLYWYRRVMGKEIKFLLHFVKESKQDESGMPNNRFLAERTGGTYSTLKVQPAELEDSGVYFCASSQGRGAGYTFGSGTRLTVV.

In this sample, this clone turned up a few times. The chain combines TRBV27 with TRBJ2-3; 7 nucleotides agree with TRBD1. This CDR3 region has 15 residues. The V and J ends lost 6 bases and 1 base, in that order; junction bases with no gene match: 7. The germline V gene has CDR1 MNHEY and CDR2 SMNVEV (reference sequence). In nucleotides, the CDR3 is TGTGCCAGCAGCACAAGGGACAGTGGCACAGATACGCAGTATTTT. The encoded protein is CASSTRDSGTDTQYF.